These 17 T cell receptor beta chains share one sample of origin, sequenced in a study of molecular identifiers for immune sequencing clone quantification. Each CDR3 protein is one row after TCRdb ran MiXCR on the PCR reads. The sample yields about 54,000 distinct CDR3 sequences, under 30% seen once. Material: naive CD8+ T cells from blood, with Jurkat cell RNA spiked in. Subset meaning: FACS-sorted CD8+CD4-CCR7+CD45RA+ naive T cells. Receptor source: a human donor in good health. Some libraries in this study had Jurkat cell RNA spiked in.

A note on this clonotype: Possible read error: a much larger clone is one base away. V is TRBV5-6 and J is TRBJ2-3; possibly TRBD2 for D (5 bases). The CDR3 spans 15 residues. Germline CDR1 is SGHDT and CDR2 is YYEEEE. This chain's CDR3 is CASSRLSGPTDTQCF. The DNA for the CDR3 is TGTGCCAGCAGCCGACTAAGCGGCCCCACAGATACGCAGTGTTTT.

Comments on this clonotype: This may be a read error, as it is one base from a much larger clone. The chain uses TRBV9 and TRBJ2-6; D gene uncertain. The CDR3 has 16 amino acids. V lost 0 bases and J 0 bases, leaving 7 bases between the germline ends. Germline lookup yields CDR1 SGDLS and CDR2 YYNGEE. CDR3 sequence (DNA): TGTGCCAGCAGCGTAGAGGGCCTCTCTGGGGCCAACGTCCTGACTTTC. Protein: CASSVEGLSGANVLTF.

On this clonotype: A read error may be the cause here, since a much bigger clone is one base away. The V and J genes are TRBV24-1 and TRBJ2-2; a weak D match, TRBD2 (6 bases). The CDR3 has 16 residues. Germline CDR1 and CDR2: KGHDR and SFDVKD. Trimming pared 2 bases from V and 6 bases from J, leaving 15 bases between. The DNA for the CDR3 is TGTGCCACCAGTGATTCGGTATGGGAGGACCCCGGGGAGCTGTTTTTT. Translation gives CATSDSVWEDPGELFF.

In this sample, this clonotype turned up many times. This chain joins TRBV7-9 and TRBJ2-3; 7 positions agree with TRBD2. Per germline, CDR1 SEHNR and CDR2 FQNEAQ (reference sequence). The V segment lost 5 bases and the J segment 0 bases; nucleotides outside the gene matches: 5. The CDR3 has 15 residues. The CDR3 coding sequence is TGTGCCAGCAGCGGCAGCGGGGCCAGCACAGATACGCAGTATTTT. Its protein is CASSGSGASTDTQYF.

This clonotype was found many times. The chain uses TRBV7-9 and TRBJ2-3; weak D call: TRBD1 (5 bases). V was pared by 1 base and J by 4 bases, with 9 bases between. The germline gives CDR1 SEHNR, CDR2 FQNEAQ (reference sequence). The CDR3 length is 14 residues. CDR3 DNA sequence: TGTGCCAGCAGCTTAGACCCAGGGCCAGATACGCAGTATTTT. Protein: CASSLDPGPDTQYF.

About this clonotype itself: Possible read error: a much larger clone is one base away. V gene TRBV12-3 or TRBV12-4 combines with J gene TRBJ2-1; TRBD2 matches 9 bases. V lost 8 bases, J lost 11 bases, and 13 bases stayed unmatched. This CDR3 has 14 amino acids. This chain's CDR3 is CASGTGTSFLKQFF. The CDR3 DNA follows: TGTGCCAGCGGAACCGGGACTAGCTTTCTTAAGCAGTTCTTC.

Comments on this clonotype: This may come from a read error, since a much larger clone is one base off. This chain joins TRBV7-2 and TRBJ2-7; D is ambiguous. Germline values: CDR1 SGHTA, CDR2 FQGNSA. V lost 6 bases, J lost 7 bases, and 16 bases lay in between. The CDR3 has 13 residues. CDR3 nucleotide sequence: TGTGCCAGCAGACAGTGGTGGTCTCAGGAGCAGTACTTC. Translating it yields CASRQWWSQEQYF.

This clonotype appeared many times. This chain joins TRBV2 and TRBJ2-7; 7 nucleotides line up with TRBD2. The CDR3 totals 13 residues. The J segment lost 4 bases and the V segment lost 3 bases, leaving 3 bases of the junction unmatched. The V gene's germline CDR1 is SNHLY and CDR2 FYNNEI. This CDR3 is CASSDLAEYEQYF. The CDR3 region has the DNA TGTGCCAGCAGTGATCTAGCGGAGTACGAGCAGTACTTC.

Of note for this clonotype: This may stem from a read error, because a much larger clone lies one nucleotide away. The chain links TRBV19 to TRBJ2-3, with a weak D call TRBD1 (5 bases). Trimming shortened V by 5 bases and J by 4 bases, and 16 bases separated the two germline ends. In germline, CDR1 is LNHDA, CDR2 SQIVND (reference sequence). The CDR3 has 15 residues. The CDR3: CASSLGPGPPDTQYF. The CDR3 region has the DNA TGTGCCAGTAGTCTGGGGCCCGGCCCACCAGATACGCAGTATTTT.

The V gene is TRBV2, the J gene TRBJ1-4; D gene unclear. There are 13 residues in the CDR3. Germline CDR1 SNHLY, CDR2 FYNNEI. Trimming took 4 bases from V and 7 from J, leaving 10 bases between them. CDR3 region: CASSGRYSEKLFF. CDR3 coding DNA: TGTGCCAGCAGTGGTCGATACAGTGAAAAACTGTTTTTT.

This clonotype was seen ten or more times. For the CDR3, the DNA is TGTGCCACCAGCAGGGAAAGTAGAAATCAAGAGACCCAGTACTTC. It yields the protein CATSRESRNQETQYF. The V and J genes are TRBV15 and TRBJ2-5; no firm D call. Germline V lookup: CDR1 LNHNV, CDR2 YYDKDF (reference sequence). Trimming removed 3 bases at V and 2 bases at J, with 13 bases between. The CDR3 totals 15 residues. Variable domain in full (rest from reference TRBV15 and TRBJ2-5): DAMVIQNPRYQVTQFGKPVTLSCSQTLNHNVMYWYQQKSSQAPKLLFHYYDKDFNNEADTPDNFQSRRPNTSFCFLDIRSPGLGDTAMYLCATSRESRNQETQYFGPGTRLLVL.

This sequence joins TRBV4-1 and TRBJ2-1; D remains ambiguous. The CDR3 totals 16 residues. V lost 4 bases and J lost 8, with 21 bases in between. Germline V gene data show CDR1 as MGHRA and CDR2 as YSYEKL. CDR3 sequence (DNA): TGCGCCAGCAGCCGAGTCGGAAAGACAATTGGGGATGAGCAGTTCTTC. This translates into CASSRVGKTIGDEQFF.

This clonotype has at least ten counts. The chain has TRBV15 and TRBJ2-3; D unclear. Trimming took 5 bases from V and 1 from J, leaving 13 bases between them. This CDR3 contains 15 residues. CDR1 is LNHNV and CDR2 is YYDKDF in the germline V gene (reference sequence). CDR3 coding DNA: TGTGCCACCAGCGAAGCGACCGTACGCACAGATACGCAGTATTTT. Translated: CATSEATVRTDTQYF.

The chain's CDR3 is CASSLSSMNTEAFF. The CDR3 nucleotides read TGTGCCAGCAGTTTGAGTTCAATGAACACTGAAGCTTTCTTT. The V gene is TRBV27, the J gene TRBJ1-1, with D hard to call. The CDR3 is 14 residues long. Germline loops: CDR1 MNHEY, CDR2 SMNVEV (reference sequence). Between the trimmed V and J ends, which lost 3 bases and 0 bases, there was a span of 8 bases.

This clonotype was picked up many times. The CDR3: CASSESAGGREQYF. CDR3 in DNA: TGTGCCAGCAGTGAATCCGCGGGGGGTAGAGAGCAGTACTTC. This sequence joins TRBV25-1 and TRBJ2-7; 8 positions match TRBD2. CDR1 is MGHDK and CDR2 is SYGVNS in the germline V gene. The length of the CDR3 is 14 residues. Trimming took 1 base from V and 7 from J; bases not matched to a gene: 6.

This clonotype has more than one count but fewer than ten. The junction does not match germline at one end; this may be a read error. This rearrangement joins TRBV5-6 to TRBJ2-1; 9 bases map to TRBD1. The CDR3 covers 15 residues. Germline loops: CDR1 SGHDT, CDR2 YYEEEE. The CDR3 loop reads CASRLGQGGYNEQFF. DNA for the CDR3: TGTGCCAGCAGGTTGGGACAGGGAGGGTACAATGAGCAGTTCTTC.

This clonotype was picked up many times. The chain has TRBV5-6 and TRBJ2-7; D not certain. Trimming cost V 0 bases and J 2 bases, with 15 bases left between them. The CDR3 is made up of 16 amino acids. Germline V gene lookup returns CDR1 SGHDT and CDR2 YYEEEE. CDR3 amino acids: CASSLVFGGETYEQYF. As DNA, the CDR3 is TGTGCCAGCAGCTTGGTATTCGGTGGGGAAACCTACGAGCAGTACTTC.